The clone carrying this T cell receptor beta chain was picked up one time. These data originate in a study of blood T cell repertoires in COVID-19. The wider study: Samples representing acute and convalescent COVID-19 were sourced from the United States, Italy and Spain. Sources were T cells, B-cell-depleted T cells, or PBMCs; the material itself was cDNA or gDNA.

The V gene lost 9 bases and the J gene lost 2 bases, with 16 bases spanning the gap. The CDR3 loop spans 14 amino acids. Germline CDR1 and CDR2: LNHDA and SQIVND (reference sequence). In the authors' methods: Scientists estimated how many nucleated cells there were by amplifying reference gene primers. The assay was immunoSEQ multiplex PCR, and TCRdb's table has in-frame clones only and misses some. V and J calls and clone size follow that table, whereas D and trimming were derived from the DNA. The sample contains fewer than 120,000 clones, just over 75% of which appear only once. The TCR comes from a woman of 80 years or more with acute or convalescent COVID-19. This chain uses TRBV19 with TRBJ1-2, with D maybe TRBD1 (5 bases). Source material: peripheral blood. CDR3 region: CARGRRGENYGYTF. In DNA, the CDR3 is TGTGCCAGAGGCCGCCGGGGGGAGAACTATGGCTACACCTTC.